A selection of T cell receptor beta chains follows, all from one sample in a study of shared clonotypes between healthy human individuals. Profiling relied on immunoSEQ multiplex PCR, and the TCRdb table lists in-frame clones only, not all of them. The sample yields over 1.5 million clones, about 98% seen once. The sample consisted of naive CD4+ T cells sorted from blood. The receptors originated from a man in his thirties or forties in good health. Both conserved end residues are part of each CDR3. The D gene is left open where the match is weak. Rows may omit the clone size; those that give it use once, few, many or a size class.

d_call | clone_size | j_call | v_call | cdr3_aa | cdr3_nt
. | . | TRBJ1-3 | TRBV15 | CATSRDMGGGNTIYF | TGTGCCACCAGCAGAGATATGGGGGGAGGAAACACCATATATTTT
. | . | TRBJ1-4 | TRBV18 | CASSPLPNTGGATNEKLFF | TGTGCCAGCTCACCACTCCCGAACACGGGAGGTGCAACTAATGAAAAACTGTTTTTT
. | . | TRBJ2-7 | TRBV2 | CASSADRSYEQYF | TGTGCCAGCAGTGCCGACAGATCCTACGAGCAGTACTTC
. | . | TRBJ1-1 | TRBV5-1 | CASSLQGSTEAFF | TGCGCCAGCAGCTTACAGGGTAGCACTGAAGCTTTCTTT
. | . | TRBJ2-7 | TRBV18 | CASSPLSRAGEQYF | TGTGCCAGCTCACCGCTTTCAAGGGCGGGGGAGCAGTACTTC
. | . | TRBJ1-4 | TRBV1 | CTSSQEKDRESFSGSNEKLFF | TGCACCAGCAGCCAAGAGAAGGACAGGGAAAGTTTTTCCGGGTCTAATGAAAAACTGTTTTTT
. | . | TRBJ2-2 | TRBV2 | CASSGAGELFF | TGTGCCAGCAGTGGGGCCGGGGAGCTGTTTTTT
TRBD2 | . | TRBJ2-1 | TRBV10-3 | CAISDPRESSGAPNEQFF | TGTGCCATCAGTGACCCGCGGGAATCTAGCGGAGCCCCCAATGAGCAGTTCTTC
. | . | TRBJ2-7 | TRBV5-4 | CASSHVEVYEQYF | TGTGCCAGCAGCCACGTGGAAGTCTACGAGCAGTACTTC
. | . | TRBJ2-7 | TRBV6-5 | CASSYYGGSSYEQYF | TGTGCCAGCAGTTACTATGGGGGCAGCTCCTACGAGCAGTACTTC
. | once | TRBJ1-1 | TRBV7-9 | CASSKNTEAFF | TGTGCCAGCAGCAAAAACACTGAAGCTTTCTTT
TRBD1 | . | TRBJ2-4 | TRBV10-3 | CAITEDRWGNIQYF | TGTGCCATCACCGAGGACAGGTGGGGAAACATTCAGTACTTC
. | . | TRBJ2-1 | TRBV5-1 | CASSLDGTRSGEQFF | TGCGCCAGCAGCTTGGATGGCACTAGGTCAGGAGAGCAGTTCTTC
TRBD2 | . | TRBJ2-3 | TRBV7-3 | CASSPTPRGGSYGDTQYF | TGTGCCAGCAGCCCGACCCCCCGGGGGGGGAGCTATGGAGATACGCAGTATTTT
TRBD1 | . | TRBJ2-7 | TRBV5-1 | CASSLGDRSSYEQYF | TGCGCCAGCAGCTTGGGGGACAGGTCATCCTACGAGCAGTACTTC
TRBD2 | . | TRBJ2-1 | TRBV7-6 | CASSLVPSGSRNEQFF | TGTGCCAGCAGCTTAGTTCCTAGCGGGAGTCGTAATGAGCAGTTCTTC
TRBD2 | . | TRBJ2-7 | TRBV19 | CASSEVLTSGSYEQYF | TGTGCCAGTAGTGAAGTTTTGACTAGCGGGAGTTACGAGCAGTACTTC
. | . | TRBJ2-5 | TRBV14 | CASSQGLPQYF | TGTGCCAGCAGCCAGGGTTTGCCCCAGTACTTC
. | . | TRBJ2-7 | TRBV29-1 | CSVGTSSGSSYEQYF | TGCAGCGTGGGGACTTCTTCGGGGAGCTCCTACGAGCAGTACTTC
. | . | TRBJ2-2 | TRBV29-1 | CSVAVQLAGELFF | TGCAGCGTTGCTGTCCAGCTGGCCGGGGAGCTGTTTTTT
TRBD1 | once | TRBJ2-2 | TRBV29-1 | CSVGGQGLGELFF | TGCAGCGTTGGAGGACAGGGGCTTGGGGAGCTGTTTTTT
. | . | TRBJ2-3 | TRBV10-3 | CAISESKNTQYF | TGTGCCATCAGTGAGTCTAAGAATACGCAGTATTTT
. | . | TRBJ1-2 | TRBV7-2 | CASSFPSPGWYGYTF | TGTGCCAGCAGCTTTCCGTCCCCCGGGTGGTATGGCTACACCTTC
. | once | TRBJ2-7 | TRBV5-1 | CASSLAPGSSARSSYEQYF | TGCGCCAGCAGCTTGGCCCCAGGGTCTAGCGCCCGAAGCTCCTACGAGCAGTACTTC
. | . | TRBJ2-1 | TRBV7-2 | CASSLARGRDEQFF | TGTGCCAGCAGCTTAGCGCGGGGGCGTGATGAGCAGTTCTTC
TRBD1 | . | TRBJ2-2 | TRBV7-8 | CASSWTGTGTSGELFF | TGTGCCAGCAGCTGGACCGGGACAGGGACCTCCGGGGAGCTGTTTTTT
TRBD1 | . | TRBJ2-7 | TRBV2 | CASTTGVVYEQYF | TGTGCCAGCACAACAGGGGTCGTCTACGAGCAGTACTTC
TRBD1 | . | TRBJ2-2 | TRBV18 | CASSPQDRGLNTGELFF | TGTGCCAGCTCACCACAGGACAGGGGACTAAACACCGGGGAGCTGTTTTTT
TRBD1 | . | TRBJ2-7 | TRBV7-9 | CASSPNRDRAQNYEQYF | TGTGCCAGCAGCCCAAACCGGGACAGGGCCCAGAACTACGAGCAGTACTTC
. | . | TRBJ2-3 | TRBV7-6 | CASSPGQGTDTQYF | TGTGCCAGCAGCCCTGGGCAGGGGACAGATACGCAGTATTTT
TRBD1 | . | TRBJ2-3 | TRBV7-9 | CASSLNRGAGTDTQYF | TGTGCCAGCAGCTTAAACAGGGGGGCTGGCACAGATACGCAGTATTTT
. | . | TRBJ1-1 | TRBV29-1 | CSVAGSNTEAFF | TGCAGCGTTGCGGGGTCCAACACTGAAGCTTTCTTT
TRBD1 | . | TRBJ2-7 | TRBV11-2 | CASSRQGFSYEQYF | TGTGCCAGCAGCCGACAGGGTTTTTCCTACGAGCAGTACTTC
. | . | TRBJ1-4 | TRBV18 | CASSPTGEVEKLFF | TGTGCCAGCTCACCGACAGGAGAGGTTGAAAAACTGTTTTTT
TRBD1 | once | TRBJ2-7 | TRBV4-1 | CASSPTSTGANYEQYF | TGCGCCAGCAGCCCTACATCGACAGGGGCCAACTACGAGCAGTACTTC
. | . | TRBJ2-7 | TRBV7-8 | CASSFGGHSSYEQYF | TGTGCCAGCAGCTTCGGAGGACACAGCTCCTACGAGCAGTACTTC
. | . | TRBJ2-5 | TRBV4-1 | CASSGTAETQYF | TGCGCCAGCTCAGGAACAGCGGAGACCCAGTACTTC
. | . | TRBJ2-3 | TRBV7-9 | CASSLGRSTDTQYF | TGTGCCAGCAGCTTAGGAAGGAGCACAGATACGCAGTATTTT
TRBD2 | . | TRBJ2-3 | TRBV11-3 | CASSSTSGSMNTQYF | TGTGCCAGCAGCTCAACTAGCGGGAGCATGAATACGCAGTATTTT
. | . | TRBJ2-1 | TRBV11-1 | CASSLPLSSYNEQFF | TGTGCCAGCAGCTTACCACTTAGCTCCTACAATGAGCAGTTCTTC
TRBD2 | . | TRBJ2-1 | TRBV10-1 | CASSGIMGLAGDNEQFF | TGCGCCAGCAGTGGTATTATGGGACTAGCGGGAGACAATGAGCAGTTCTTC
. | . | TRBJ1-1 | TRBV19 | CASSINDRYTEAFF | TGTGCCAGTAGTATAAATGACAGATACACTGAAGCTTTCTTT
. | . | TRBJ2-1 | TRBV10-2 | CASRRLESNEQFF | TGCGCCAGCCGAAGACTAGAGTCGAATGAGCAGTTCTTC
TRBD1 | . | TRBJ2-1 | TRBV7-2 | CASSQDRASYNEQFF | TGTGCCAGCAGCCAAGACAGGGCCTCCTACAATGAGCAGTTCTTC
. | . | TRBJ2-7 | TRBV6-1 | CASSVGGGSSYEQYF | TGTGCCAGCAGTGTTGGAGGGGGCAGCTCCTACGAGCAGTACTTC
TRBD1 | . | TRBJ2-7 | TRBV15 | CATSKDWTGGLHEQYF | TGTGCCACCAGCAAGGACTGGACAGGGGGCTTACACGAGCAGTACTTC
TRBD2 | . | TRBJ2-1 | TRBV18 | CASSGLAGAFNEQFF | TGTGCCAGCTCCGGCCTAGCGGGAGCTTTTAATGAGCAGTTCTTC
TRBD1 | . | TRBJ1-3 | TRBV7-2 | CASSLVSGTGAGNTIYF | TGTGCCAGCAGCTTAGTTTCCGGGACAGGGGCTGGAAACACCATATATTTT
. | . | TRBJ2-3 | TRBV5-1 | CASSLIWAGVSSAQNTQYF | TGCGCCAGCAGCTTAATATGGGCCGGGGTTTCAAGCGCACAGAATACGCAGTATTTT
. | . | TRBJ2-7 | TRBV4-3 | CASSPLYGGEQYF | TGCGCCAGCAGCCCATTATACGGGGGCGAGCAGTACTTC
. | few | TRBJ2-2 | TRBV19 | CASSIGRAGELFF | TGTGCCAGTAGTATCGGTCGGGCCGGGGAGCTGTTTTTT
. | . | TRBJ2-3 | TRBV19 | CASRVSPRGTDTQYF | TGTGCCAGTAGGGTCTCTCCCCGGGGCACAGATACGCAGTATTTT
. | . | TRBJ1-1 | TRBV28 | CASSRPGTYTEAFF | TGTGCCAGCAGTCGGCCCGGGACGTATACCGAAGCTTTCTTT
. | . | TRBJ2-7 | TRBV28 | CASSLNPGMGYEQYF | TGTGCCAGCAGTTTAAACCCGGGAATGGGTTACGAGCAGTACTTC